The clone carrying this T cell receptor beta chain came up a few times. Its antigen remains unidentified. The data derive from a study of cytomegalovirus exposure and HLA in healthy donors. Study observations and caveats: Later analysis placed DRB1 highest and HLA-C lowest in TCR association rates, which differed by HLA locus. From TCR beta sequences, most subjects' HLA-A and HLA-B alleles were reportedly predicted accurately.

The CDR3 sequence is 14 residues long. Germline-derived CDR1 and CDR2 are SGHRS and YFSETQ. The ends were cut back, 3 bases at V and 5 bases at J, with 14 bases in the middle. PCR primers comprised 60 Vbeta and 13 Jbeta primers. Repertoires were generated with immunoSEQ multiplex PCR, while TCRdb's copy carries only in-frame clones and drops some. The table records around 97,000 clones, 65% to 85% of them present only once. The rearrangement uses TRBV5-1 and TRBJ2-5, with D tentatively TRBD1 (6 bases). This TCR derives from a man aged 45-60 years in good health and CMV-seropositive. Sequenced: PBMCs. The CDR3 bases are TGCGCCAGCAGCTCGACAGGCTCGGGGGAGACCCAGTACTTC. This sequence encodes CASSSTGSGETQYF.